The 4 T cell receptor beta chains reported below all come from one sample, sequenced in a study of identical twins. Using its own MiXCR run on the 5' RACE reads, TCRdb lists one record per CDR3 protein. The sample carries 300,000 to 400,000 distinct CDR3 sequences, about 12% recorded once. In addition, the sample was reused for a study of yellow fever vaccine responses in identical twins.

Sequences were obtained from CD8+ T cells sorted from blood. The receptors were sampled from a woman aged 18 to 35 in good health.

The chain couples TRBV27 to TRBJ2-5, with TRBD2 matching over 11 bases. Looked up from germline, CDR1 is MNHEY and CDR2 is SMNVEV (reference sequence). The V gene end was trimmed by 5 bases and the J gene end by 4 bases; junction bases not matched to a gene: 3. This CDR3 has 14 amino acids. The CDR3: CASSLAGGGETQYF. The CDR3 region has the DNA TGTGCCAGCAGTCTAGCGGGGGGTGGAGAGACCCAGTACTTC.

In its sample, this clonotype was seen many times. J is TRBJ1-4 and V is TRBV5-6; D uncertain. This CDR3 is 14 amino acids long. Per germline, CDR1 SGHDT and CDR2 YYEEEE. V lost 0 bases and J lost 2, with 5 bases in between. CDR3 DNA: TGTGCCAGCAGCTTGGGACTGACTAATGAAAAACTGTTTTTT. It encodes CASSLGLTNEKLFF.

Many counts were recorded for this clonotype. This chain links TRBV7-8 with TRBJ2-1; unclear D gene. Germline CDR1 reads SGHVS; CDR2 reads FQNEAQ. The V end was cut by 5 bases, the J end by 0 bases, with 11 bases between. The CDR3 is made up of 15 amino acids. The CDR3 bases are TGTGCCAGCAGCCTAATAAGTAACTCCTACAATGAGCAGTTCTTC. Its translation: CASSLISNSYNEQFF.

The rearrangement uses TRBV14 and TRBJ2-5; D call uncertain. The V gene's germline CDR1 is SGHDN and CDR2 FVKESK. CDR3 length: 13 residues. Trimming removed 0 bases at V and 5 bases at J, with 7 bases between. The CDR3 nucleotides are TGTGCCAGCAGCCAAGAGATAGGGGAGACCCAGTACTTC. Protein product: CASSQEIGETQYF.